This T cell receptor beta chain was obtained from a study of T cells after yellow fever vaccination (dated by TCRdb to between 2018 and 2021). In terms of the full investigation: The SMART-Seq v4 Ultra Low Input RNA kit was used to prepare libraries from fractions with low cell numbers. To follow T-cell clones before and after both primary and booster YFV17D yellow fever vaccination, bulk TCR alpha and beta repertoires underwent longitudinal sequencing. Bulk PBMC replicates and cell subsets were isolated from blood drawn at multiple timepoints before and after both primary and secondary immunization. Two healthy male donors, one aged 18 to 30 and one aged 30 to 40 years, were included in the cohort. The research as a whole found: Most clones expanded after primary vaccination were re-detected after the booster (96% of CD4 and about nine tenths of CD8), suggesting broad memory maintenance. Computational filtering was required because FACS-sorted repertoires could contain abundant contaminating clonotypes from the bulk population. Because only a couple of donors were included in the study, the extent to which the findings can be generalized is limited. The secondary T-cell response was found to be weaker but faster than the primary response, with a peak reached on day 5 rather than on day 15. A small share of clonotypes occurred in both CD4 and CD8 compartments, likely arising from convergent recombination.

The sample's treatment or condition label is to be understood as: live attenuated yellow fever vaccine strain. At each blood-draw timepoint, two biological replicates of bulk PBMCs were obtained. A standard Ficoll-Paque protocol was used to isolate PBMCs from peripheral blood. RNA was extracted with TriZol from bulk PBMCs, CD4 and CD8 fractions, and dextramer-positive and dextramer-negative fractions. Comments on this clonotype: The specificity of this receptor is unknown. Base qualities are not at hand, and no much larger clone is one base apart.

TCR cDNA was synthesized by 5'RACE template switching, which introduced a universal primer site and unique molecular identifiers. Priming for cDNA synthesis came from both the TCR alpha and TCR beta constant segments. Library amplification involved two PCR steps, and the second step added sample barcodes and sequencing adapters. Sequencing of libraries was performed on Illumina HiSeq 2500 (2x100 bp) or NovaSeq (2x150 bp). The authors' pipeline ran thus. MIGEC handled demultiplexing of reads and collapsing into UMI consensus sequences, while MiXCR performed V(D)J alignment. Vaccine-responding clonotypes were identified with edgeR using replicate PBMC samples, with FDR below 0.01 and a log2 fold change above 5 up to day 15 being required. Each bulk clonotype was labeled CD4 or CD8 based on which sequenced repertoire, CD4 or CD8, contained the clonotype at higher abundance. TCRdb reprocessing: public reads trimmed at Q25 with fastp, clones called with MiXCR, in-frame beta chains kept. Identical CDR3 protein sequences are pooled into one entry, listed with their most common genes and DNA. The V and J calls reflect TCRdb's pipeline rather than the authors' work. The sample includes 600,000 to 750,000 distinct CDR3 sequences, with about 12% observed a single time. Clones ranked in the top ten supply about 16% of the sample.

This receptor was identified in a man aged 25 to 45 who received the YFV17D yellow fever vaccine. The sequences come from PBMCs, collected on the day of the yellow fever booster vaccination.

CDR3 protein: CASSLQRGVQETQYF. The nucleotides are TGCGCCAGCAGCTTACAGAGGGGCGTCCAAGAGACCCAGTACTTC. The chain employs TRBV5-1 and TRBJ2-5; the D gene could be TRBD1 or TRBD2, each one agreeing over 5 bases. The trim is 2 bases for V and 1 base for J, with a gap of 12 bases between the germline ends. Measured from the cysteine to the phenylalanine, the CDR3 is 15 residues long. The sequence is cut down to CDR3 DNA, 45 bases in frame from base 1. The germline V gene yields SGHRS for CDR1 and YFSETQ for CDR2.